These 4 T cell receptor beta chains were all obtained from the same sample, sequenced in a study of blood T cell repertoires in COVID-19. TCRdb keeps only in-frame clones here, not all; method: immunoSEQ multiplex PCR. The sample includes more than 100,000 clones, 82% of them seen just once. The sample consisted of peripheral blood. The receptors here all came from a woman in her 70s with acute or convalescent COVID-19.

The chain employs TRBV10-3 and TRBJ1-2; D is unclear. The germline V gene has CDR1 ENHRY and CDR2 SYGVKD. CDR3 size: 16 residues. Trimming removed 0 bases at V and 0 bases at J, with 11 bases between. DNA for the CDR3: TGTGCCATCAGTGAGTCGATGACGGCGGCTAACTATGGCTACACCTTC. Encoded protein: CAISESMTAANYGYTF.

This clone was counted once. The J gene is TRBJ2-7, the V gene TRBV6-5; 7 bases are shared with TRBD2. CDR1 MNHEY and CDR2 SVGAGI come from the germline V gene. The CDR3 is 14 amino acids. The CDR3 sequence is CAAREGRGAYEQYV. The CDR3 DNA reads as TGTGCAGCGAGAGAGGGGAGGGGAGCCTACGAGCAGTACGTC.

V and J are TRBV11-2 and TRBJ2-4; maybe TRBD2 (6 bases). The CDR3 has 13 residues. Germline lookup yields CDR1 SGHAT and CDR2 FQNNGV. Trimming pared 4 bases from V and 7 bases from J, leaving 11 bases between. DNA of the CDR3: TGTGCCAGCAGCTCCGGGACTCTTAACATTCAGTACTTC. Translating gives CASSSGTLNIQYF.

The genes are TRBV29-1 and TRBJ2-7; D may be TRBD2 (5 bases). CDR1 SQVTM and CDR2 ANQGSEA come from the germline V gene. Trimming stripped 4 bases from V and 5 bases from J, with 12 bases between. This CDR3 comprises 12 residues. For the CDR3, the DNA is TGCAGCGTTGTCGGGGTTGAGCACGAGCAGTACTTC. Protein product: CSVVGVEHEQYF.